The 2 T cell receptor beta chains below were found in one sample sequenced in a study of post-analysis software for immune sequencing data. Whole-study results and caveats: Relative to controls, patients had five TRBV segments at higher frequency, with TRBV5-6, TRBV5-1 and TRBV20-1 among these.

Their specific antigens are unknown. Researchers reported that TCR beta cDNA libraries carried unique molecular identifiers. TCRdb used MiXCR to reprocess the PCR reads, holding one entry per CDR3 protein. The sample shows fewer than 600,000 distinct CDR3 sequences, less than 45% of them seen only once. The sample was blood. These receptor sequences come from a girl under 18 with multiple sclerosis.

This clonotype was counted only a few times. The chain carries TRBV12-3 or TRBV12-4 and TRBJ2-5, with 9 nucleotides matching TRBD2. Matching the DNA end better, TRBJ2-7 makes the J call doubtful. This CDR3 has 13 amino acids. For the CDR3, the DNA is TGTGCCAGCAGGTTTAGCGGGAGTGGCGAGCAGTACTTC. This encodes CASRFSGSGEQYF.

The rearrangement joins TRBV6-1 to TRBJ2-7, with 7 positions matching TRBD1. The CDR3 has 15 amino acids. Germline V CDR1 and CDR2: MNHNS, SASEGT. The V and J ends lost 6 bases and 4 bases, in that order; junction bases with no gene match: 12. DNA for the CDR3: TGTGCCAGCAGCGCACCGGGACAGACCTTTTACGAGCAGTACTTC. Amino acid sequence: CASSAPGQTFYEQYF.